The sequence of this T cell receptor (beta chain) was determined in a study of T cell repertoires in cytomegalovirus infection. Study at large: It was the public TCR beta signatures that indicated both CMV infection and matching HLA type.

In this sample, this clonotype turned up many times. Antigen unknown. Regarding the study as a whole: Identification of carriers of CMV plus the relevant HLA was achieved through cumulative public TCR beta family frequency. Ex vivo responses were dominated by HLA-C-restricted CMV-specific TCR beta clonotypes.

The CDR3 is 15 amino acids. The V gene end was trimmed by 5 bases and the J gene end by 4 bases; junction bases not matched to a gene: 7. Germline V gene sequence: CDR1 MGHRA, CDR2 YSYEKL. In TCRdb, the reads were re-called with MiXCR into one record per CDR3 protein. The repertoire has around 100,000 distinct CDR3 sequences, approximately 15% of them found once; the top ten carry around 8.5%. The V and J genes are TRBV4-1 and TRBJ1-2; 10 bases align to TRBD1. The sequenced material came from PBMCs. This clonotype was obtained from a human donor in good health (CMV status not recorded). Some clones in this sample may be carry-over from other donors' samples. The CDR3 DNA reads TGCGCCAGCAGCTTTGGGACAGGGGATGGCTATGGCTACACCTTC. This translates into CASSFGTGDGYGYTF.